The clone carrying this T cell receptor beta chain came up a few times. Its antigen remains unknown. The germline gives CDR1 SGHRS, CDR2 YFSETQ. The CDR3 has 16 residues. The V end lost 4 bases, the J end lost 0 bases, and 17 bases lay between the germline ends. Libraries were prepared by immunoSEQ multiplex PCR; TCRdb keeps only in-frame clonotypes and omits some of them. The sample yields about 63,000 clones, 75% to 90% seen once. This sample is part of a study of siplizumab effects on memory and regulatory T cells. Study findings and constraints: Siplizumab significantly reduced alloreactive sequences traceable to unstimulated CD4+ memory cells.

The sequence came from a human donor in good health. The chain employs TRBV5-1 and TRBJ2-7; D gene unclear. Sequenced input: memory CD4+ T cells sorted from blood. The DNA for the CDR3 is TGCGCCAGCAGCCTGAATCCGTCCTCCTCCTCCTACGAGCAGTACTTC. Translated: CASSLNPSSSSYEQYF.